This T cell receptor (beta chain) was captured by sequencing in a study of brain T cells in children with intractable seizures. The assay was immunoSEQ multiplex PCR, and TCRdb's table has in-frame clones only and misses some. The sample has hundreds of thousands of clones, over 85% seen once. Time point denoted: blood from clinic visit 5 months post-surgery; TSC patient then seizure free. Only cases whose brain tissue showed the highest T cell transcript signatures were sequenced. The sequences come from peripheral blood, collected more than 4 months after surgery. The clonotype comes from a boy under two years old with tuberous sclerosis and intractable seizures.

The CDR3 DNA reads TGTGCCAGCAGTTCTCACAGAGGTGGATACGAGCAGTACTTC. Its protein product is CASSSHRGGYEQYF. The genes are TRBV28 and TRBJ2-7; D uncertain. The ends were cut back, 4 bases at V and 4 bases at J, with 14 bases in the middle. This CDR3 has 14 residues. Looked up from germline, CDR1 is MDHEN and CDR2 is SYDVKM.